One and the same sample provided the 10 T cell receptor beta chains below, sequenced in a study of T cells in women clearing cervical HPV infection. Method: immunoSEQ multiplex PCR; TCRdb's copy keeps in-frame clones and lacks some. The sample table sets out around 39,000 clones. Sequencing input: blood buffy coat. The receptors derive from a woman aged 18-69 years with a cervical HPV16 infection that either progressed to CIN3+ or cleared (not recorded which).

For this clone: The read terminates 3 residues ahead of where the CDR3 ends, so the germline J gene completes it. The gene calls are TRBV10-2 and TRBJ2-5, with D possibly matching TRBD1 (6 bases). Germline lookup yields CDR1 WSHSY and CDR2 SAAADI. CDR3 length: 14 amino acids. Trimming left V 6 bases short and J 7 bases short, with 18 bases between. Partial CDR3 DNA: TGCGCCAGCAGGTCCCAGGGGTCAGGAGGGACC. This codes for CASRSQGSGGT. The full CDR3 is CASRSQGSGGTQYF.

Here the CDR3 reads CASSPTAYQPQHF. The sequenced part of the CDR3 DNA is TGTGCCAGCAGCCCGACAGCGTATCAGCCC. The genes are TRBV11-2 and TRBJ1-5; the D gene is possibly TRBD1 (5 bases). The read halts 3 residues ahead of the CDR3 end, with the missing end drawn from the germline J gene. The CDR3 is 13 amino acids. Germline-derived CDR1 and CDR2 are SGHAT and FQNNGV. V was shortened by 5 bases and J by 5 bases, with 10 bases between the two germline ends.

The DNA read from the CDR3 is TGCAGTGCTAGCCGGCGGGACAGGGGATCGGCT. Its protein product is CSASRRDRGSA. The complete CDR3 protein is CSASRRDRGSAQYF. The chain combines TRBV20-1 with TRBJ2-4; 10 nucleotides agree with TRBD1. With the read ending 3 residues before the CDR3 end, the germline J gene is used to fill in that end. There are 14 residues in the CDR3. Germline V lookup: CDR1 DFQATT, CDR2 SNEGSKA (reference sequence).

Notes on this clone: The read falls 3 residues short of the CDR3 end, and the missing part is taken from the germline J gene. This sequence joins TRBV2 and TRBJ2-1; weak D call: TRBD2 (5 bases). The CDR3 has 13 amino acids. Per germline, CDR1 SNHLY and CDR2 FYNNEI. Trimming stripped 8 bases from V and 7 bases from J, with 15 bases between. CDR3 DNA, as far as it was read: TGTGCCAGCGGACTCCTCGCATCAAATGAG. As protein: CASGLLASNE. The CDR3 as a whole reads CASGLLASNEQFF.

In regard to this clone: The read ends 3 residues shy of where the CDR3 ends; the end is completed using the germline J gene. The rearrangement joins TRBV20-1 to TRBJ2-2; TRBD1 matches at 11 bases. Germline V CDR1 and CDR2: DFQATT, SNEGSKA (reference sequence). This CDR3 is built from 15 residues. V dropped 4 bases and J dropped 5; count of bases not matched to a gene: 6. The DNA read from the CDR3 is TGCAGTGCTACCAGGACAGGGGGCGGAACCGGGGAG. It specifies CSATRTGGGTGE. The whole CDR3 protein reads CSATRTGGGTGELFF.

Comment on this clone: From the germline J gene comes the end of the CDR3, since the read stops 3 residues before it. The chain has TRBV5-1 and TRBJ1-2, with 10 positions matching TRBD1. This CDR3 contains 14 residues. The V gene's germline CDR1 is SGHRS and CDR2 YFSETQ. Partial CDR3 DNA: TGCGCCAGCAGTTCCACCGGGACAGGGGAAGGC. Its protein product is CASSSTGTGEG. Given in full, the CDR3 is CASSSTGTGEGYTF.

This chain's CDR3 is CSARGPGGEDRGQPQHF. CDR3 DNA (partial): TGCAGTGCTAGAGGTCCCGGGGGTGAGGACAGGGGGCAGCCC. The chain employs TRBV20-1 and TRBJ1-5; 10 bases are shared with TRBD1. The sequence runs out 3 residues before the end of the CDR3; the remainder is reconstructed from the germline J gene. V gave up 1 base and J gave up 7 bases; unmatched junction bases: 13. Germline V gene lookup returns CDR1 DFQATT and CDR2 SNEGSKA (reference sequence). This CDR3 contains 17 residues.

With regard to this clone: Read coverage stops 3 residues before the CDR3 terminus; the germline J gene supplies the remainder. The chain links TRBV4-1 to TRBJ2-3; 7 bases align to TRBD2. The junction had 10 bases not matched to a gene; V was cut back by 4 bases and J by 0 bases. This CDR3 is built from 17 residues. Germline V gene sequence: CDR1 MGHRA, CDR2 YSYEKL. The sequenced CDR3 bases are TGCGCCAGCAGCCGGTTCATGCGGGAGCGGAGCACAGATACG. It codes for CASSRFMRERSTDT. The complete CDR3 reads CASSRFMRERSTDTQYF.

Details on this clone: The CDR3 extends 3 residues past the end of the read, so its final part is completed from the germline J gene. This chain links TRBV10-3 with TRBJ1-5; weak D call: TRBD1 (6 bases). Trimming took 7 bases from V and 2 from J, leaving 12 bases between them. The CDR3 runs 14 residues. Germline V CDR1 and CDR2: ENHRY, SYGVKD. The CDR3 sequence: CAINSEGGNQPQHF. CDR3 DNA (partial): TGTGCCATCAACTCTGAGGGGGGCAATCAGCCC.

To note about this clone: The CDR3 end is not reached by the read, which stops 3 residues before it; the germline J gene fills it in. The V gene is TRBV13, the J gene TRBJ2-3; 8 nucleotides agree with TRBD2. CDR3 length: 16 residues. Germline assignment: CDR1 PRHDT and CDR2 FYEKMQ (reference sequence). Trimming at V came to 3 bases and at J to 0 bases, leaving 5 bases not matched to a gene. The sequenced CDR3 bases are TGTGCCAGCAGCTTTAGACTAGCGCGGAGCACAGATACG. Encoded protein: CASSFRLARSTDT. The complete CDR3 reads CASSFRLARSTDTQYF.